The present entry profiles one T cell receptor beta chain with its context. Its antigen is unknown. The data belong to a study of T cell repertoires in cytomegalovirus infection. For the study at large: Public signatures in TCR beta pointed to CMV infection and matching HLA type. Study results and caveats: Clonotype analysis showed dominance of the ex vivo response by HLA-C-restricted CMV-specific TCR beta clonotypes. There were carriers of CMV plus the relevant HLA, and cumulative public TCR beta family frequency identified them.

TCRdb recomputed calls from the reads with MiXCR, one row per CDR3 protein. The table shows some 120,000 distinct CDR3 sequences, with 9.5% to 13% occurring only once. CDR1 and CDR2 (germline): SNHLY, FYNNEI. V was pared by 6 bases and J by 7 bases, with 8 bases of the junction left unmatched. The CDR3 is made up of 15 amino acids. This chain links TRBV2 with TRBJ2-1; 11 positions agree with TRBD2. Sequencing used PBMCs, sequenced either directly or after in vitro stimulation (not recorded which). The clonotype originates from a human donor in good health (CMV status not recorded). Some clones in this sample may be carry-over from other donors' samples. In DNA, the CDR3 is TGTGCCAGCAGAGGAGGAACTAGCGGGAGTAATGAGCAGTTCTTC. This translates into CASRGGTSGSNEQFF.